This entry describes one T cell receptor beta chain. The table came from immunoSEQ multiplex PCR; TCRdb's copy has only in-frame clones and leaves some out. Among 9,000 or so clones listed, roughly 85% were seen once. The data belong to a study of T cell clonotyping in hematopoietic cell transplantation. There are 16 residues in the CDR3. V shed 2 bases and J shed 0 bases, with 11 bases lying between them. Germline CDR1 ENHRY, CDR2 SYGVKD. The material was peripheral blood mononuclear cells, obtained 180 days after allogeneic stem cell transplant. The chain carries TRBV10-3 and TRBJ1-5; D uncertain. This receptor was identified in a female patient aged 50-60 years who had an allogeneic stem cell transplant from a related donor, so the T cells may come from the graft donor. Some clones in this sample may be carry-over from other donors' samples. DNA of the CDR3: TGTGCCATCAGTGAGAATCCGGCGGATAGCAATCAGCCCCAGCATTTT. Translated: CAISENPADSNQPQHF.